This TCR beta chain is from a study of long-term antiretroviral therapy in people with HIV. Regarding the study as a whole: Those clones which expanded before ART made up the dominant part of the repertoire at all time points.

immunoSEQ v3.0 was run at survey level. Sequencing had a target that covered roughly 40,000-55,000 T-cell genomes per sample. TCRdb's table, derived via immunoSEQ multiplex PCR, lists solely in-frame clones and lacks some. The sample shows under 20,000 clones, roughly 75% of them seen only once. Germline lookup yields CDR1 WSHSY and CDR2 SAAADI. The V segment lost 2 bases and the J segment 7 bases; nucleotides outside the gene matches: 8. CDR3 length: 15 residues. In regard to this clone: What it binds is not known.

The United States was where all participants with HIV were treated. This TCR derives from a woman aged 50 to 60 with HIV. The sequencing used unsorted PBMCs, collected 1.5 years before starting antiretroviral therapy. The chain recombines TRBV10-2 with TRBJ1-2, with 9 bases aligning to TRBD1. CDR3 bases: TGCGCCAGCAGTGAGCGACGGACAGGGGAAAGTGGCTACACCTTC. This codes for CASSERRTGESGYTF.